A single sample gave rise to the 24 T cell receptor beta chains below, sequenced in a study of cytomegalovirus exposure and HLA in healthy donors. The method was immunoSEQ multiplex PCR; TCRdb's version includes in-frame clones alone and lacks a portion of them. The table shows over 200,000 clones, with 90% occurring only once. The sequenced sample was PBMCs. The source of these receptors is a woman between 18 and 30 years old in good health and CMV-seronegative.

The chain couples TRBV27 to TRBJ2-1, with TRBD2 identical over 10 bases. J gave up 5 bases and V 6 bases, and 7 bases lay outside the gene matches. The germline CDR1 and CDR2 sequences are MNHEY and SMNVEV (reference sequence). The CDR3 consists of 15 residues. CDR3 residues: CASRLLAGGHNEQFF. CDR3 nucleotide sequence: TGTGCCAGCAGACTCTTAGCGGGGGGCCACAATGAGCAGTTCTTC.

The CDR3 nucleotides are TGCGCCAGCAGCCTGAACAGGGATCAAGGAACCGGGGAGCTGTTTTTT. Encoded protein: CASSLNRDQGTGELFF. The rearrangement links TRBV5-1 to TRBJ2-2; the D gene is possibly TRBD1 (6 bases). Germline V gives CDR1 SGHRS, CDR2 YFSETQ. The CDR3 consists of 16 residues. V was cut by 4 bases and J by 5 bases, with 18 bases left in between.

The chain has TRBV10-3 and TRBJ1-3, with D perhaps TRBD1 (5 bases). V was clipped by 3 bases and J by 0 bases, with 12 bases between them. This CDR3 region has 16 residues. Germline V lookup: CDR1 ENHRY, CDR2 SYGVKD. In DNA form, the CDR3 reads TGTGCCATCAGTGATGGCAGGGCGAGCTCTGGAAACACCATATATTTT. Translation: CAISDGRASSGNTIYF.

The chain couples TRBV6-6 to TRBJ1-3, with D maybe TRBD1 (5 bases). Germline CDR1 and CDR2: MNHNY and SVGAGI (reference sequence). Deletions cut 0 bases from V and 2 bases from J, with 8 bases between. This CDR3 contains 15 residues. The CDR3 reads CASSYSIRAGNTIYF. CDR3 coding DNA: TGTGCCAGCAGTTACTCGATCAGGGCTGGAAACACCATATATTTT.

This clone was observed a single time. V gene TRBV14 combines with J gene TRBJ1-1, with D possibly matching TRBD1 (5 bases). Germline lookup yields CDR1 SGHDN and CDR2 FVKESK. This CDR3 spans 15 amino acids. V dropped 1 base and J dropped 1 base, with 10 bases sitting between them. The CDR3 region is CASSQATAANTEAFF. Here the CDR3 DNA reads TGTGCCAGCAGCCAAGCGACAGCTGCGAACACTGAAGCTTTCTTT.

The chain carries TRBV7-2 and TRBJ2-3, with 8 positions matching TRBD1. This CDR3 comprises 14 residues. CDR1 and CDR2 (germline): SGHTA, FQGNSA. The V and J ends lost 10 bases and 2 bases, in that order; junction bases with no gene match: 8. The CDR3 is CAIKTGGFTDTQYF. DNA of the CDR3: TGTGCCATCAAAACAGGGGGATTCACAGATACGCAGTATTTT.

V is TRBV5-6 and J is TRBJ2-3; 9 bases are shared with TRBD2. Germline CDR1 SGHDT, CDR2 YYEEEE. The V and J ends lost 0 bases and 2 bases, in that order; junction bases with no gene match: 1. There are 15 residues in the CDR3. The DNA of the CDR3 is TGTGCCAGCAGCTTGGCTAGCGGGATCACAGATACGCAGTATTTT. Amino acid sequence: CASSLASGITDTQYF.

The rearrangement uses TRBV4-1 and TRBJ2-1; possibly TRBD2 for D (5 bases). The CDR3 length is 15 residues. Germline assignment: CDR1 MGHRA and CDR2 YSYEKL. Trimming removed 1 base at V and 9 bases at J, with 16 bases between. CDR3 region: CASSQGTVPAIEQFF. The CDR3 DNA reads TGCGCCAGCAGCCAAGGGACTGTCCCTGCGATTGAGCAGTTCTTC.

This clone occurred a few times. This rearrangement joins TRBV27 to TRBJ1-6; perhaps TRBD1 as D (5 bases). CDR3 length: 14 amino acids. Germline V CDR1 and CDR2: MNHEY, SMNVEV (reference sequence). V gave up 5 bases and J gave up 9 bases, with 14 bases separating them. The CDR3 DNA follows: TGTGCCAGCAGTCAGTCCAGGGTGGGTTCACCCCTCCACTTT. Its translation: CASSQSRVGSPLHF.

The V call is TRBV2, the J call TRBJ1-1; D might be TRBD1 (5 bases). Looked up from germline, CDR1 is SNHLY and CDR2 is FYNNEI. CDR3 length: 13 residues. The V gene lost 4 bases and the J gene lost 2 bases, with 8 bases spanning the gap. The CDR3 sequence: CASSVQVNTEAFF. CDR3 bases: TGTGCCAGCAGTGTACAGGTTAACACTGAAGCTTTCTTT.

This rearrangement joins TRBV28 to TRBJ1-5; 7 bases are a match to TRBD1. CDR3 size: 13 residues. The junction had 3 bases not matched to a gene; V was cut back by 6 bases and J by 4 bases. Germline values: CDR1 MDHEN, CDR2 SYDVKM. The CDR3 DNA follows: TGTGCCAGCAGCGGACAGGCAAATCAGCCCCAGCATTTT. Its translation: CASSGQANQPQHF.

The chain is built from TRBV7-6 and TRBJ1-6; 9 positions match TRBD1. The CDR3 is made up of 16 amino acids. Germline lookup yields CDR1 SGHVS and CDR2 FNYEAQ. Unmatched junction bases numbered 9, after V lost 5 bases and J lost 7 bases. Here the CDR3 reads CASSTTGDRANSPLHF. The CDR3 coding sequence is TGTGCCAGCAGCACGACGGGGGACAGGGCCAATTCACCCCTCCACTTT. The complete variable domain, with remaining parts taken from reference TRBV7-6 and TRBJ1-6, reads GAGVSQSPRYKVTKRGQDVALRCDPISGHVSLYWYRQALGQGPEFLTYFNYEAQQDKSGLPNDRFSAERPEGSISTLTIQRTEQRDSAMYRCASSTTGDRANSPLHFGNGTRLTVT.

This chain connects TRBV28 to TRBJ2-7; TRBD1 is a possible D gene (5 bases). V was shortened by 2 bases and J by 3 bases, with 8 bases between the two germline ends. Germline values: CDR1 MDHEN, CDR2 SYDVKM. The CDR3 sequence is 13 residues long. The CDR3 DNA follows: TGTGCCAGCAGTTTACACGGACACTACGAGCAGTACGTC. Amino acid sequence: CASSLHGHYEQYV.

The chain carries TRBV5-3 and TRBJ2-5; the match to TRBD1 covers 7 bases. TRBV5-3 is filed as an ORF, its function uncertain. The CDR3 contains 13 residues. V trimming: 4 bases; J trimming: 5 bases; junction bases outside the gene matches: 5. CDR3: CARSPTGWETQYF. DNA for the CDR3: TGTGCCAGAAGCCCGACAGGGTGGGAGACCCAGTACTTC.

CDR3 in DNA: TGTGCCAGCAGCTCCCCCCGGGGGACTAGCGGGGGGGAATATCCCTACGAGCAGTACGTC. Encoded protein: CASSSPRGTSGGEYPYEQYV. The V gene is TRBV28, the J gene TRBJ2-7, with 16 bases identical to TRBD2. The V and J ends lost 6 bases and 2 bases, in that order; junction bases with no gene match: 16. Germline V gives CDR1 MDHEN, CDR2 SYDVKM. CDR3 size: 20 residues.

In this sample, this clone turned up once. The V and J genes are TRBV6-1 and TRBJ2-7; a possible D gene is TRBD1 (6 bases). This CDR3 has 14 amino acids. Germline lookup yields CDR1 MNHNS and CDR2 SASEGT. V dropped 5 bases and J dropped 2 bases, with 13 bases sitting between them. The CDR3 spells CASSRQETAYEQYV. The DNA for the CDR3 is TGTGCCAGCAGTCGACAGGAAACTGCCTACGAGCAGTACGTC.

The J gene is TRBJ1-5, the V gene TRBV9; possible D gene TRBD1, 6 bases. The CDR3 runs to 16 residues. V was clipped by 1 base and J by 5 bases, with 16 bases between them. Germline-derived CDR1 and CDR2 are SGDLS and YYNGEE. CDR3 nucleotides: TGTGCCAGCAGCGTAAGTTGGGGGGGGGCCGATCAGCCCCAGCATTTT. Translated: CASSVSWGGADQPQHF.

This clone was observed a single time. This rearrangement joins TRBV9 to TRBJ1-6, with D hard to call. Deletions cut 5 bases from V and 8 bases from J, with 14 bases between. The CDR3 sequence is 14 residues long. Per germline, CDR1 SGDLS and CDR2 YYNGEE. The CDR3 DNA follows: TGTGCCAGCAGAAAATCCAATCCGGATTCACCCCTCCACTTT. Amino acids: CASRKSNPDSPLHF.

This chain uses TRBV28 with TRBJ1-2; weak D call: TRBD1 (5 bases). Trimming removed 4 bases from V and 8 bases from J, with 17 bases in between. CDR3 size: 14 residues. Germline V gene lookup returns CDR1 MDHEN and CDR2 SYDVKM. CDR3 bases: TGTGCCAGCAGTTCTCCCCAGGGCTCTCACGGCTACACCTTC. It is translated as CASSSPQGSHGYTF.

The chain joins TRBV19 to TRBJ2-5; 10 bases are shared with TRBD1. Germline CDR1 reads LNHDA; CDR2 reads SQIVND (reference sequence). V lost 9 bases to trimming and J lost 5 bases; unmatched junction nucleotides: 6. The CDR3 has 13 amino acids. CDR3 sequence (DNA): TGTGCCAGCCGACAGGGGGCCAGGGAGACCCAGTACTTC. It is translated as CASRQGARETQYF.

CDR3 sequence: CASQGGNQPQHF. The CDR3 region has the DNA TGTGCCAGCCAAGGGGGCAATCAGCCCCAGCATTTT. This chain uses TRBV5-5 with TRBJ1-5; D possibly corresponds to TRBD1 (5 bases). The CDR3 has 12 amino acids. Trimming pared 7 bases from V and 2 bases from J, leaving 7 bases between. CDR1 SGHKS and CDR2 YYEKEE come from the germline V gene (reference sequence).

The chain employs TRBV29-1 and TRBJ2-1; the D is unclear. There are 15 residues in the CDR3. With 1 base removed from V and 0 bases from J, the gap between germline ends came to 10 bases. Per the germline V gene, CDR1 is SQVTM and CDR2 is ANQGSEA. CDR3 region: CSVEGAPSSYNEQFF. For the CDR3, the DNA is TGCAGCGTTGAAGGGGCCCCGAGCTCCTACAATGAGCAGTTCTTC.

Remarks on this clone: Different DNA sequences within this sample yield the same CDR3. J is TRBJ1-1 and V is TRBV18; no clear D. The V and J ends lost 3 bases and 1 base respectively, with 6 bases between them. This CDR3 is built from 13 residues. CDR1 KGHSH and CDR2 LQKENI come from the germline V gene. CDR3 sequence: CASSPSGNTEAFF. The CDR3 region has the DNA TGTGCCAGCTCACCGTCAGGGAACACTGAAGCTTTCTTT.

The rearrangement links TRBV18 to TRBJ1-2; a weak D match, TRBD1 (5 bases). Germline values: CDR1 KGHSH, CDR2 LQKENI. This CDR3 region has 15 residues. Trimming cost V 4 bases and J 0 bases, with 12 bases left between them. The CDR3 here is CASSLSGGANYGYTF. CDR3 sequence (DNA): TGTGCCAGCTCACTCTCGGGAGGGGCTAACTATGGCTACACCTTC. Full variable domain (rest looked up from reference TRBV18 and TRBJ1-2): NAGVMQNPRHLVRRRGQEARLRCSPMKGHSHVYWYRQLPEEGLKFMVYLQKENIIDESGMPKERFSAEFPKEGPSILRIQQVVRGDSAAYFCASSLSGGANYGYTFGSGTRLTVV.